This TCR beta chain was profiled in a study of blood T cell repertoires in COVID-19. For the study at large: Sites in the United States, Italy and Spain provided acute and convalescent COVID-19 samples.

In the authors' workflow: Nucleated cell number was recorded as an estimate derived from reference gene primer amplification. Method: immunoSEQ multiplex PCR; TCRdb's copy keeps in-frame clones and lacks some. Clone size and the V and J calls come from that table; the DNA yielded D and trimming. Of roughly 200,000 clones detected, approximately 88% appear once; the ten largest clones hold about 4.1%. The V gene's germline CDR1 is SNHLY and CDR2 FYNNEI. The CDR3 is 14 residues long. The V end was cut by 6 bases, the J end by 7 bases, with 16 bases between. The clonotype was recovered from a woman aged 30 to 39 with acute or convalescent COVID-19. This chain joins TRBV2 and TRBJ1-5; tentative D call: TRBD1 (5 bases). The source material was peripheral blood. The CDR3 loop reads CASSIGARGQPQHF. The CDR3 nucleotides read TGTGCCAGCAGCATAGGGGCCCGAGGACAGCCCCAGCATTTT.